These 25 T cell receptor beta chains originate from one sample sequenced in a study of T cell responses to AZD1222 COVID-19 vaccine. TCRdb keeps only in-frame clones here, not all; method: immunoSEQ multiplex PCR. The sample lists some 200,000 clones, about 94% seen once, with around 1.7% in the top ten. Sequenced material: peripheral blood, taken 28 days after the second dose of the MenACWY control vaccine. These receptors were taken from an adult who received the MenACWY meningococcal vaccine as a control.

This rearrangement joins TRBV19 to TRBJ2-4; 7 positions match TRBD1. Germline lookup yields CDR1 LNHDA and CDR2 SQIVND (reference sequence). V lost 2 bases, J lost 4 bases, and 5 bases stayed unmatched. CDR3 length: 15 residues. CDR3 sequence: CASSITGVFKNIQYF. The CDR3 DNA is TGTGCCAGTAGTATAACAGGGGTATTTAAAAACATTCAGTACTTC.

The gene calls are TRBV28 and TRBJ2-1, with D unclear. V was pared by 2 bases and J by 1 base, with 9 bases between. This CDR3 region has 15 residues. Germline V gene sequence: CDR1 MDHEN, CDR2 SYDVKM. DNA for the CDR3: TGTGCCAGCAGTTTACCCTCGGGTTCCTACAATGAGCAGTTCTTC. This translates into CASSLPSGSYNEQFF.

The rearrangement uses TRBV14 and TRBJ2-3, with 11 bases aligning to TRBD1. Germline CDR1 is SGHDN and CDR2 is FVKESK. The CDR3 sequence is 18 residues long. Unmatched junction bases numbered 13, after V lost 6 bases and J lost 2 bases. The CDR3 DNA reads TGTGCCAGCAGTCGAACCTACCGGGACAGGGGGGTCACAGATACGCAGTATTTT. It yields the protein CASSRTYRDRGVTDTQYF.

This chain connects TRBV5-8 to TRBJ2-5, with no clear D. The CDR3 loop spans 12 amino acids. Between the trimmed V and J ends, which lost 2 bases and 5 bases, there was a span of 7 bases. In germline, CDR1 is SGHTS, CDR2 YDEGEE. CDR3 amino acids: CASSFSGETQYF. CDR3 bases: TGTGCCAGCAGCTTCAGTGGGGAGACCCAGTACTTC. Looking up the rest from reference TRBV5-8 and TRBJ2-5 gives the full variable domain: EAGVTQSPTHLIKTRGQQATLRCSPISGHTSVYWYQQALGLGLQFLLWYDEGEERNRGNFPPRFSGRQFPNYSSELNVNALELEDSALYLCASSFSGETQYFGPGTRLLVL.

This clone was seen only once. This same CDR3 is encoded by further DNA sequences in the sample. This chain uses TRBV24-1 with TRBJ2-7, with 9 bases lining up with TRBD1. The CDR3 consists of 13 residues. The V gene's germline CDR1 is KGHDR and CDR2 SFDVKD. V lost 7 bases, J lost 4 bases, and 4 bases stayed unmatched. This CDR3 is CATSGTGTYEQYF. CDR3 nucleotides: TGTGCCACCAGCGGGACAGGGACTTACGAGCAGTACTTC.

The chain employs TRBV5-1 and TRBJ2-1; TRBD1 might be the D (6 bases). CDR3 size: 11 residues. Germline values: CDR1 SGHRS, CDR2 YFSETQ. Trimming pared 7 bases from V and 10 bases from J, leaving 12 bases between. The CDR3 region has the DNA TGCGCCAGCGGATTTGACAGGGAGCAGTTCTTC. It codes for CASGFDREQFF.

The chain carries TRBV7-8 and TRBJ2-7, with 7 bases that match TRBD1. With 5 bases clipped from V and 2 bases from J, the junction kept 21 bases outside the gene matches. Germline CDR1 is SGHVS and CDR2 is FQNEAQ. The CDR3 is 19 residues long. DNA of the CDR3: TGTGCCAGCAGCCCGAAGATATACGCCGGGACAGCGACAACCTACGAGCAGTACTTC. It yields the protein CASSPKIYAGTATTYEQYF.

The rearrangement links TRBV9 to TRBJ1-2; D is unresolved. The CDR3 extends over 16 amino acids. The germline V gene encodes CDR1 SGDLS and CDR2 YYNGEE. V was clipped by 4 bases and J by 4 bases, with 20 bases between them. CDR3 amino acids: CASSPEDALFFYGYTF. The CDR3 nucleotides read TGTGCCAGCAGCCCAGAAGACGCGCTATTTTTCTATGGCTACACCTTC.

This clone showed up just a few times. This chain joins TRBV7-2 and TRBJ2-7, with D possibly matching TRBD2 (6 bases). This CDR3 region has 13 residues. The germline CDR1 and CDR2 sequences are SGHTA and FQGNSA. The germline V and J ends were trimmed by 4 bases and 6 bases, with 13 bases remaining between them. The CDR3 DNA follows: TGTGCCAGCAGCTATCACGGGGGAGGCGAGCAGTACTTC. Its translation is CASSYHGGGEQYF.

J is TRBJ1-2 and V is TRBV28, with D possibly matching TRBD1 (5 bases). This CDR3 has 13 amino acids. Per germline, CDR1 MDHEN and CDR2 SYDVKM. With 6 bases removed from V and 8 bases from J, the gap between germline ends came to 16 bases. The CDR3, as DNA: TGTGCCAGCAGGATCGCTAGGGGCTGGGGCTACACCTTC. This translates into CASRIARGWGYTF.

V gene TRBV3-1 (or the pseudogene TRBV3-2) combines with J gene TRBJ1-4, with no clear D. V was trimmed by 6 bases and J by 7 bases, leaving 15 bases between them. CDR3 length equals 14 residues. The germline CDR1 and CDR2 sequences are LGHDT and YNNKEL (reference sequence). The CDR3 sequence: CASRRSGAGEKLFF. The CDR3 bases are TGTGCCAGCAGGAGATCAGGTGCGGGTGAAAAACTGTTTTTT.

The chain is built from TRBV5-4 and TRBJ2-1, with TRBD2 matching 8 bases. The CDR3 is 15 residues long. Germline V gene sequence: CDR1 SGHNT, CDR2 YYREEE (reference sequence). The V and J ends lost 0 bases and 4 bases, in that order; junction bases with no gene match: 3. The CDR3 sequence: CASSLVLAEYNEQFF. CDR3 DNA: TGTGCCAGCAGCTTGGTACTAGCGGAGTACAATGAGCAGTTCTTC.

V gene TRBV4-2 combines with J gene TRBJ1-2; 7 bases are a match to TRBD1. The CDR3 spans 14 residues. V dropped 4 bases and J dropped 4; count of bases not matched to a gene: 6. Germline loops: CDR1 LGHNA, CDR2 YNFKEQ. The CDR3 sequence is CASSRTGQSYGYTF. The CDR3 bases are TGTGCCAGCAGCCGAACGGGACAGAGCTATGGCTACACCTTC.

The chain is built from TRBV18 and TRBJ1-6; tentative D call: TRBD1 (5 bases). V was shortened by 0 bases and J by 6 bases, with 12 bases between the two germline ends. Germline values: CDR1 KGHSH, CDR2 LQKENI. CDR3 length: 16 residues. For the CDR3, the DNA is TGTGCCAGCTCACCACCTAACCAGGGATTTAATTCACCCCTCCACTTT. Its translation is CASSPPNQGFNSPLHF.

The chain uses TRBV14 and TRBJ2-7; 11 nucleotides align to TRBD1. Germline V lookup: CDR1 SGHDN, CDR2 FVKESK. The V and J ends lost 4 bases and 10 bases, in that order; junction bases with no gene match: 9. The CDR3 sequence is 14 residues long. CDR3 protein: CASSRPGTGGFQYF. The CDR3 DNA reads TGTGCCAGCAGCCGCCCCGGGACAGGGGGGTTTCAGTACTTC.

The rearrangement links TRBV7-6 to TRBJ2-5, with 15 bases fitting TRBD2. CDR1 is SGHVS and CDR2 is FNYEAQ in the germline V gene. Trimming took 5 bases from V and 4 from J; bases not matched to a gene: 8. This CDR3 spans 17 amino acids. CDR3 nucleotides: TGTGCCAGCAGCCAAAGGACTAGCGGGAGGGCCCGAGAGACCCAGTACTTC. It is translated as CASSQRTSGRARETQYF.

V and J are TRBV7-9 and TRBJ2-7; 11 bases are shared with TRBD2. V was clipped by 4 bases and J by 4 bases; unmatched bases: 3. This CDR3 comprises 14 residues. Germline-derived CDR1 and CDR2 are SEHNR and FQNEAQ (reference sequence). CDR3: CASSSGLAVYEQYF. As DNA, the CDR3 is TGTGCCAGCAGCTCGGGACTAGCGGTATACGAGCAGTACTTC.

The chain has TRBV19 and TRBJ2-7, with D unresolved. The CDR3 covers 13 residues. Germline values: CDR1 LNHDA, CDR2 SQIVND (reference sequence). Trimming removed 5 bases at V and 2 bases at J, with 10 bases between. This chain's CDR3 is CASSRDKAYEQYF. For the CDR3, the DNA is TGTGCCAGTAGTCGAGACAAAGCCTACGAGCAGTACTTC.

The chain combines TRBV5-4 with TRBJ1-1; no firm D call. Trimming stripped 4 bases from V and 4 bases from J, with 11 bases between. The germline gives CDR1 SGHNT, CDR2 YYREEE (reference sequence). The CDR3 contains 13 residues. The CDR3 DNA is TGTGCCAGCAGCCCTGGACTTTCCACTGAAGCTTTCTTT. It specifies CASSPGLSTEAFF.

This rearrangement joins TRBV18 to TRBJ2-7; D gene unclear. The CDR3 contains 13 residues. In germline, CDR1 is KGHSH, CDR2 LQKENI. V lost 2 bases and J lost 3, with 8 bases in between. The CDR3 sequence: CASSPRQVYEQYF. Written as DNA, the CDR3 is TGTGCCAGCTCACCAAGGCAGGTCTACGAGCAGTACTTC.

This chain links TRBV11-1 with TRBJ2-3; 11 nucleotides agree with TRBD2. Germline V gives CDR1 SGHAT, CDR2 FQDESV (reference sequence). The length of the CDR3 is 15 residues. J gave up 2 bases and V 10 bases, and 8 bases lay outside the gene matches. CDR3 in DNA: TGTGCCACCTCCGTAGCGGGAGGGAACACAGATACGCAGTATTTT. Translation gives CATSVAGGNTDTQYF.

The gene calls are TRBV10-3 and TRBJ2-7; D is undetermined. Between the trimmed V and J ends, which lost 2 bases and 1 base, there was a span of 12 bases. Looked up from germline, CDR1 is ENHRY and CDR2 is SYGVKD. This CDR3 contains 15 residues. CDR3 DNA sequence: TGTGCCATCAGTGAGGGCAGTACCCTATCCTACGAGCAGTACTTC. This translates into CAISEGSTLSYEQYF.

This chain joins TRBV30 and TRBJ2-7; 7 bases agree with TRBD1. This CDR3 is built from 14 residues. Germline lookup yields CDR1 GTSNPN and CDR2 SVGIG (reference sequence). The V gene end was trimmed by 5 bases and the J gene end by 3 bases; junction bases not matched to a gene: 10. The CDR3 spells CAWGRDRLIYEQYF. CDR3 DNA: TGTGCCTGGGGCCGGGACAGACTTATCTACGAGCAGTACTTC.

The chain links TRBV18 to TRBJ1-1, with 9 bases matching TRBD1. Germline V gene sequence: CDR1 KGHSH, CDR2 LQKENI. V trimming: 3 bases; J trimming: 1 base; junction bases outside the gene matches: 3. This CDR3 is 15 amino acids long. Here the CDR3 reads CASSPDRGTNTEAFF. In DNA form, the CDR3 reads TGTGCCAGCTCACCGGACAGGGGAACGAACACTGAAGCTTTCTTT.

The chain uses TRBV30 and TRBJ1-5, with no clear D. From germline, CDR1 is GTSNPN and CDR2 SVGIG (reference sequence). This CDR3 has 13 residues. V lost 3 bases, J lost 0 bases, and 6 bases lay in between. The CDR3 loop is CAWRSNSNQPQHF. Written as DNA, the CDR3 is TGTGCCTGGAGATCGAATAGCAATCAGCCCCAGCATTTT.